This T cell receptor beta chain was found in a study of cytomegalovirus exposure and HLA in healthy donors. Study-level information: Out of 150 million to 200 million T cells, an earlier analysis found some 110 million unique TCR beta sequences in total.

It was with 60 Vbeta and 13 Jbeta primers that the PCR ran. Methods used by the authors: An analysis performed later counted roughly 79 million unique TCR beta chains (approximately 10 million of them shared). The data were produced by immunoSEQ multiplex PCR, yet TCRdb's version contains in-frame clones alone and is incomplete. For V, J and clone size, that table is used; D and trimming come from the DNA. The data hold around 140,000 clones, with about 80% observed a single time. V was clipped by 6 bases and J by 4 bases; unmatched bases: 7. The CDR3 is 14 residues long. Per the germline V gene, CDR1 is MNHEY and CDR2 is SMNVEV (reference sequence). Notes on the study in general: No immune exposure information besides CMV serostatus was available. A later analysis linked a missense variant in DCLRE1C to the trimming of TCR beta V and J genes.

Only one count was recorded for this clone. The antigen is not known. Sequencing input: PBMCs. The TCR was taken from a man aged 40-50 years in good health and CMV-seronegative. This chain links TRBV27 with TRBJ2-7, with 9 bases aligning to TRBD1. CDR3 in DNA: TGTGCCAGCAGGATTGGGGGACAGGGATACGAGCAGTACTTC. Amino acid sequence: CASRIGGQGYEQYF.